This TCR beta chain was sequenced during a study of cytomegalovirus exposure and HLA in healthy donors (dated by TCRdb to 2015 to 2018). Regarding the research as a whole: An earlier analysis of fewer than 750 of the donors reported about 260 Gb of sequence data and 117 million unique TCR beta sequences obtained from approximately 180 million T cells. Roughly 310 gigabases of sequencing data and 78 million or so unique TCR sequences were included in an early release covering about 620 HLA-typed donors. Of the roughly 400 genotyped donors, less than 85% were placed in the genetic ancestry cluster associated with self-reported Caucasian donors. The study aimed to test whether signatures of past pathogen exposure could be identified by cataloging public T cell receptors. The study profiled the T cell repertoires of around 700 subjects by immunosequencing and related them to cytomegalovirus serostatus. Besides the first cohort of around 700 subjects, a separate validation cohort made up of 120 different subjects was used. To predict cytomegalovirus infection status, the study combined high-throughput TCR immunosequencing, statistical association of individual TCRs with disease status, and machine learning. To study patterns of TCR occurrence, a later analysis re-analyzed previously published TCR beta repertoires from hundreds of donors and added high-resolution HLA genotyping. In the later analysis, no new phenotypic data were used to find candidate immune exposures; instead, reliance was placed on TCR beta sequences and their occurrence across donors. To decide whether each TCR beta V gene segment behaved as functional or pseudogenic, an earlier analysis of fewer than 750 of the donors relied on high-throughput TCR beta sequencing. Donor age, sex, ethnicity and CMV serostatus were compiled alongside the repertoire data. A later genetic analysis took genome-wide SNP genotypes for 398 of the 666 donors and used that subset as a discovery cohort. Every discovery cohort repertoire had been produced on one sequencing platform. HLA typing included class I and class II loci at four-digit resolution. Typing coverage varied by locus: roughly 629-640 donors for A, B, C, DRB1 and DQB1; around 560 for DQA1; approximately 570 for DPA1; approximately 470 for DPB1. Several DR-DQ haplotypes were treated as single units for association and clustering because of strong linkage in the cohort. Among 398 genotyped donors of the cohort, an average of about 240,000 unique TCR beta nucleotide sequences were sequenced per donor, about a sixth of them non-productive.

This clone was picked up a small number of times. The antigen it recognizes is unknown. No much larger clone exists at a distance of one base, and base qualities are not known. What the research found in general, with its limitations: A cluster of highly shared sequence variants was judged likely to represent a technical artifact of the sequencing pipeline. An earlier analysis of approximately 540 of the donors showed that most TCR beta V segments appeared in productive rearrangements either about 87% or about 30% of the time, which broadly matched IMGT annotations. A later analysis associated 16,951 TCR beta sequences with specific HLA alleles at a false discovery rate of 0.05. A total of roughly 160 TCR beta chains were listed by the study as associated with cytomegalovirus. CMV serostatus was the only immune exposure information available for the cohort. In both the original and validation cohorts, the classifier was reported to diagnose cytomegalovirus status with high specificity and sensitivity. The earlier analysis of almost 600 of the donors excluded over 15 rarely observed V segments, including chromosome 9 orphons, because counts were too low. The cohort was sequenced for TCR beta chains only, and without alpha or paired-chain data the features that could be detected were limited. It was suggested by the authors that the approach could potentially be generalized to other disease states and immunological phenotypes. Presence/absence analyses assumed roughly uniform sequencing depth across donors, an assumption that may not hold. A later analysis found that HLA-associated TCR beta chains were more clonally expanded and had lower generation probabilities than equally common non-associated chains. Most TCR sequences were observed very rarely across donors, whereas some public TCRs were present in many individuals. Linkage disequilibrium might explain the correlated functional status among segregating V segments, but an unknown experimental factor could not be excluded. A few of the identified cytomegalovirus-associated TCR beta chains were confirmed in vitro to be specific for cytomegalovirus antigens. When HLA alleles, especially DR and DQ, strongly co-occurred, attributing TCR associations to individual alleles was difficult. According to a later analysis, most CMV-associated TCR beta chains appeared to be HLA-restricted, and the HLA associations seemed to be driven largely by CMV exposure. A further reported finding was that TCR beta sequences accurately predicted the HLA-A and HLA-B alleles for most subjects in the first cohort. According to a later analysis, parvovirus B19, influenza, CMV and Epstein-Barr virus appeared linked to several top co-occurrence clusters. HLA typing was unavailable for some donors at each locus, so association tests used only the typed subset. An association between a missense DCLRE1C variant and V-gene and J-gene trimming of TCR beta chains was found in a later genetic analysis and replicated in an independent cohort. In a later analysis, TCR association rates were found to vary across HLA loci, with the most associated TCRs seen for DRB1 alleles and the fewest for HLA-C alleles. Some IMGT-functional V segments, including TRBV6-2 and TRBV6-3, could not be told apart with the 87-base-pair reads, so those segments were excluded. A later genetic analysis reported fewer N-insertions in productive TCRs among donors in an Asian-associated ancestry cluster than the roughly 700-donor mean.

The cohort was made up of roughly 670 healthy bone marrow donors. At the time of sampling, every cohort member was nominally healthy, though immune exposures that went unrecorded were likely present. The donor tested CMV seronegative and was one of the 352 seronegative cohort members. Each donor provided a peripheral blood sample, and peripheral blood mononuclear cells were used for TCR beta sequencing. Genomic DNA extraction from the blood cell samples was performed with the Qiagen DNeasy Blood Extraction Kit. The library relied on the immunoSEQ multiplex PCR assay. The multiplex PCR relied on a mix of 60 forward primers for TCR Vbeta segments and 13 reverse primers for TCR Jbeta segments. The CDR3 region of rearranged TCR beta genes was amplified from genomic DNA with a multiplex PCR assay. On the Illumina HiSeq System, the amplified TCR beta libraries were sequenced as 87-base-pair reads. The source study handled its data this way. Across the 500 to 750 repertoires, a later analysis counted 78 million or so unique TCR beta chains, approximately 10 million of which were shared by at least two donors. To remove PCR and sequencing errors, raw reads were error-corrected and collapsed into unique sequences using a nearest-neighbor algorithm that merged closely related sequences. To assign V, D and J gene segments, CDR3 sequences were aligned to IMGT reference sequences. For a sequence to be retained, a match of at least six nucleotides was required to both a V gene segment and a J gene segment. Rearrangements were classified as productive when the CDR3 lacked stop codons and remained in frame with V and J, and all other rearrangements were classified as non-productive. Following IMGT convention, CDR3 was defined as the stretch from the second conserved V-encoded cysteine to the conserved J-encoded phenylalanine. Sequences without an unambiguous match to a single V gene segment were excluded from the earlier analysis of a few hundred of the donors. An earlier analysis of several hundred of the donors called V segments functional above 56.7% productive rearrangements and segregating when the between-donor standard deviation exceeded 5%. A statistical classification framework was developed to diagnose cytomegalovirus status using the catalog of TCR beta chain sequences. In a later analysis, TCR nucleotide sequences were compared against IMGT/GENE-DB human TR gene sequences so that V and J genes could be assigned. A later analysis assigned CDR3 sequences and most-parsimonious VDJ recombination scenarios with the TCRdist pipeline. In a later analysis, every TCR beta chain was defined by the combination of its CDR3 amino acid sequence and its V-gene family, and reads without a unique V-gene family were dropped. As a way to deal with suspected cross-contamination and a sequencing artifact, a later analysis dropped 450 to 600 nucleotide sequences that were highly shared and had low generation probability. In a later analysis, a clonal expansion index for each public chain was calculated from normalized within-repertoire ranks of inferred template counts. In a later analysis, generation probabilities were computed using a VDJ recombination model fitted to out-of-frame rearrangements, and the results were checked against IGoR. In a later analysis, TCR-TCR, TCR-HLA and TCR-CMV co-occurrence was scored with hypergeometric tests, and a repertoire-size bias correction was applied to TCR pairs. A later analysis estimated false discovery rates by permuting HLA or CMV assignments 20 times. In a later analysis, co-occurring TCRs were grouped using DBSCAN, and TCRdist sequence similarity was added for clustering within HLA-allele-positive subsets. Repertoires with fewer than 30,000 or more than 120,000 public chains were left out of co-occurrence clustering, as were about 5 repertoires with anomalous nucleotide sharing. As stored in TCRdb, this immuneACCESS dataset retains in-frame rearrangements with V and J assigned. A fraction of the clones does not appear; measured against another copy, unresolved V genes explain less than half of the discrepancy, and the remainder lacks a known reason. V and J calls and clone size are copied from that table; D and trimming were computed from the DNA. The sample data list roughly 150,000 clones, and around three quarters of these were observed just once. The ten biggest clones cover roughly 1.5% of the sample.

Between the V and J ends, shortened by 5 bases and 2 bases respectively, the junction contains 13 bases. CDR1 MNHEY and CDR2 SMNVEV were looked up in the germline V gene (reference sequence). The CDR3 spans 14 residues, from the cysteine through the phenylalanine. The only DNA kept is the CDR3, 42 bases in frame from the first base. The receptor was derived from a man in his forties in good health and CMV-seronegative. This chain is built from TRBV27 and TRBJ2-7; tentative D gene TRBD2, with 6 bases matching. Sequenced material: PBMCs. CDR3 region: CASSLGGTTYEQYF. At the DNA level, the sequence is TGTGCCAGCAGTCTCGGAGGGACGACCTACGAGCAGTACTTC.